This T cell receptor (beta chain) is drawn from a study of early T cells in non-severe SARS-CoV-2 infection. Unique molecular identifiers were attached to individual cDNA molecules. TCRdb redid the calling of the 5' RACE reads with MiXCR, one entry per CDR3 protein. The table includes about 83,000 distinct CDR3 sequences, 11% to 15% detected once. The germline gives CDR1 MNHEY, CDR2 SVGAGI. The CDR3 consists of 18 residues. V shed 0 bases, J shed 5 bases, and the junction held 7 bases outside the gene matches. This clonotype was counted at least ten times. This sequence joins TRBV6-5 and TRBJ2-2, with TRBD1 matching 12 bases. The TCR was taken from an adult who was a healthcare worker with PCR-confirmed SARS-CoV-2 infection or an uninfected control (not recorded which). Sequencing was done on a sample of whole blood. The CDR3 here is CASSYSLGTGGRTGELFF. DNA of the CDR3: TGTGCCAGCAGTTACTCCCTCGGGACAGGGGGCAGAACCGGGGAGCTGTTTTTT.